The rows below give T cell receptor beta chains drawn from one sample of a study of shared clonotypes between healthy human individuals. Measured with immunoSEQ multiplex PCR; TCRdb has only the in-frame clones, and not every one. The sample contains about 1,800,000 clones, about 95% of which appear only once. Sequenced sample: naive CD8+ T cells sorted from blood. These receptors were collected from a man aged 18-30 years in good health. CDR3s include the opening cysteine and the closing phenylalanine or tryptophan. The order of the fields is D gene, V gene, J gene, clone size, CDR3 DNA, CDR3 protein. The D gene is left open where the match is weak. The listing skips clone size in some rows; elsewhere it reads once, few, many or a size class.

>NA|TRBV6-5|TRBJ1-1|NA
TGTGCCAGCAGTTACTCGGGCGGGGACACTGAAGCTTTCTTT
CASSYSGGDTEAFF
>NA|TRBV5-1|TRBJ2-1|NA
TGCGCCAGCAGCTTGGCCGGCCACAATGAGCAGTTCTTC
CASSLAGHNEQFF
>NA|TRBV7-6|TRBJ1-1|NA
TGTGCCAGCAGCTCAGGGTCAGGAGCTTTCTTT
CASSSGSGAFF
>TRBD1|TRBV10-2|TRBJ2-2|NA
TGCGCCAGCAGTGAAGAGACAGGGGGCGTCGGCGGGGAGCTGTTTTTT
CASSEETGGVGGELFF
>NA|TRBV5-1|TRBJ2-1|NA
TGCGCCAGCAGCTCCGGGCCAGTGAACGGGTACAATGAGCAGTTCTTC
CASSSGPVNGYNEQFF
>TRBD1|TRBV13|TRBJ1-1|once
TGTGCCAGCAGCTTAGCCCAGGGGGACACTGAAGCTTTCTTT
CASSLAQGDTEAFF
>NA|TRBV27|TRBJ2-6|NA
TGTGCCAGCAGTTTAAAGGCTGGGGCCAACGTCCTGACTTTC
CASSLKAGANVLTF
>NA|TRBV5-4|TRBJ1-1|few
TGTGCCAGCAGCTTTTGGGAGAACACTGAAGCTTTCTTT
CASSFWENTEAFF
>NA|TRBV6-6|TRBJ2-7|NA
TGTGCCAGCAGCCGAAGGGAGGATGGGGCGGGGGAGCAGTACTTC
CASSRREDGAGEQYF
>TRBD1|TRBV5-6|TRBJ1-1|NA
TGTGCCAGCAGCTTGGCAGGGGGGCCTGAAGCTTTCTTT
CASSLAGGPEAFF
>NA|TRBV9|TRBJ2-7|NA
TGTGCCAGCAGCGTAGGGGGCGACCTTGGCTACGAGCAGTACTTC
CASSVGGDLGYEQYF
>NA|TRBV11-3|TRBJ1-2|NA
TGTGCCAGCATTGGGATTTGTGGCTACACCTTC
CASIGICGYTF
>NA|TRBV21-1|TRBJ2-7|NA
TGTGCCAGCAGCAGGGGACTAGCGCACGAGCAGTACTTC
CASSRGLAHEQYF
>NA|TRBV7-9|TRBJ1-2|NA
TGTGCCAGCAGCTTTGGCCCAGGGGCGGATGGCTACACCTTC
CASSFGPGADGYTF
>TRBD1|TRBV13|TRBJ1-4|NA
TGTGCCAGCAGCGACGGGACAGGGGGGCGTGAAAAACTGTTTTTT
CASSDGTGGREKLFF
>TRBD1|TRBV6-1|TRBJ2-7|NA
TGTGCCAGCAGTCCCCGGGACAGGGGATTCGAGCAGTACTTC
CASSPRDRGFEQYF
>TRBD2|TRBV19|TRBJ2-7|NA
TGTGCCAGTAGTGAGCCGGGACTAGCCACCTACGAGCAGTACTTC
CASSEPGLATYEQYF
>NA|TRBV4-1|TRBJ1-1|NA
TGCGCCAGCAGCCAGGAAACAAGGAACACTGAAGCTTTCTTT
CASSQETRNTEAFF
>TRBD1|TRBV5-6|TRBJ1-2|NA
TGTGCCAGCAGCATCTCGGGACAGGGTTACTATGGCTACACCTTC
CASSISGQGYYGYTF
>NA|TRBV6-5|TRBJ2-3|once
TGTGCCAGCAGTTACACCCACGGGAGTGGTACAGATACGCAGTATTTT
CASSYTHGSGTDTQYF
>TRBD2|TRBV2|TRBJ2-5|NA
TGTGCCAGCAGTGAACGGACTAGCGGAGAAGAGACCCAGTACTTC
CASSERTSGEETQYF
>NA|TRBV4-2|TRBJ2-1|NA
TGTGCCAGCAGCCAAGAGGACCAAAGCGAATTTGGGGAGCAGTTCTTC
CASSQEDQSEFGEQFF
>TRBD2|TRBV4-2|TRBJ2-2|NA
TGTGCCAGCAGCCAAGATCGCAGCGGGGAGTACACCGGGGAGCTGTTTTTT
CASSQDRSGEYTGELFF
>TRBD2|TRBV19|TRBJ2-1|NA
TGTGCCAGTAGTGCGAGACTAGCGGGTAGCTCCTACAATGAGCAGTTCTTC
CASSARLAGSSYNEQFF
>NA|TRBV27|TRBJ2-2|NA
TGTGCCAGCAGTTCTGCGAACACCGGGGAGCTGTTTTTT
CASSSANTGELFF
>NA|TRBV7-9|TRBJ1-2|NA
TGTGCCAGCAGCTCGGTACAGGGTTACGGCTACACCTTC
CASSSVQGYGYTF
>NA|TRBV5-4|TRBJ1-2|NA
TGTGCCAGCAGCTTCAACGGGAACTATGGCTACACCTTC
CASSFNGNYGYTF
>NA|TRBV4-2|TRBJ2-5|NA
TGTGCCAGCAGCCAAGAGACAGGTGAGACCCAGTACTTC
CASSQETGETQYF
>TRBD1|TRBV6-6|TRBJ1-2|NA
TGTGCCAGCAGTTACACCCATCCAGGGGGTCGGTATGGCTACACCTTC
CASSYTHPGGRYGYTF
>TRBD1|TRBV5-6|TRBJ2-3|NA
TGTGCCAGCAGCAAGGACAGGGAAGGCACAGATACGCAGTATTTT
CASSKDREGTDTQYF
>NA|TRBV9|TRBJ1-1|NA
TGTGCCAGCAGCGTAGCGGATTACATGAACACTGAAGCTTTCTTT
CASSVADYMNTEAFF
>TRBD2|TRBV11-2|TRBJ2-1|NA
TGTGCCAGCAGCTCCCCCGTGCTAGCGGGACCCTGGAATGAGCAGTTCTTC
CASSSPVLAGPWNEQFF
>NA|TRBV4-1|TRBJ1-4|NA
TGCGCCAGCAGCCAAGCGAACAGTTATGATGAAAAACTGTTTTTT
CASSQANSYDEKLFF
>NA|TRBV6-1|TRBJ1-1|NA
TGTGCCAGCAGTGAAGATTACAGGCCGACTGAAGCTTTCTTT
CASSEDYRPTEAFF
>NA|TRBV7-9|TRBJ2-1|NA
TGTGCCAGCAGCTTCGGACGGGACAATGAGCAGTTCTTC
CASSFGRDNEQFF
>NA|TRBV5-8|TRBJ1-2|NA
TGTGCCAGCAGCTTAGTTAGGGTAGATGGCTACACCTTC
CASSLVRVDGYTF
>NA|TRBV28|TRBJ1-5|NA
TGTGCCAGCAGTTCCGCAGATAGCAATCAGCCCCAGCATTTT
CASSSADSNQPQHF
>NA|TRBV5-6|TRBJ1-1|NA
TGTGCCAGCAGTTGGGGGACCACTGAAGCTTTCTTT
CASSWGTTEAFF
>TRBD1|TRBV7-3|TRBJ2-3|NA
TGTGCCAGCAGCGGGGGACAGGGGACAGATACGCAGTATTTT
CASSGGQGTDTQYF
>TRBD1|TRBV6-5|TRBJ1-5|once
TGTGCCAGCAGTGGACAGGGGATCAATCAGCCCCAGCATTTT
CASSGQGINQPQHF
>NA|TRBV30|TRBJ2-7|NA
TGTGCCTGGGACACCTCCTACGAGCAGTACTTC
CAWDTSYEQYF
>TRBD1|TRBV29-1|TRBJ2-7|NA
TGCAGCGTTGAAGATGGGACAGCAAACAGGCAGTACTTC
CSVEDGTANRQYF
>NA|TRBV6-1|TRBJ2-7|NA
TGTGCCAGCAGTGAAGAGGACGTTACCTACGAGCAGTACTTC
CASSEEDVTYEQYF
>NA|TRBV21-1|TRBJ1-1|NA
TGTGCCAGCCCTACCATTGGGGAGACGCTGTGGAACACTGAAGCTTTCTTT
CASPTIGETLWNTEAFF
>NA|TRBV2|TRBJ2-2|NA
TGTGCCAGCAGGGCCGGGGAGCTGTTTTTT
CASRAGELFF
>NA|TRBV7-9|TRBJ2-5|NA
TGTGCCAGCAGCTTAGTTACAGAATCACAAGAGACCCAGTACTTC
CASSLVTESQETQYF
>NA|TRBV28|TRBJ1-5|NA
TGTGCCAGCAGTTTACCCAGTAATCAGCCCCAGCATTTT
CASSLPSNQPQHF
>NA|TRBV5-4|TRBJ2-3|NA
TGTGCCAGCAGCTCCCCGGCCCAGGACACAGATACGCAGTATTTT
CASSSPAQDTDTQYF
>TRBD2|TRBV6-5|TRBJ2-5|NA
TGTGCCAGCAGTCACCTGGGACTAGCGCAAGAGACCCAGTACTTC
CASSHLGLAQETQYF
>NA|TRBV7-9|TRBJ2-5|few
TGTGCCAGCAGCTCCCTGTCCCCGGAGACCCAGTACTTC
CASSSLSPETQYF
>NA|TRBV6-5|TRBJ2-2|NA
TGTGCCAGCAGTTTCTTTGACAGCAAAGAGCTGTTTTTT
CASSFFDSKELFF
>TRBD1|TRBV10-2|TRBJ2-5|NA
TGCGCCAGCAGTCTGGTGACAGGGACCAGGGAGACCCAGTACTTC
CASSLVTGTRETQYF
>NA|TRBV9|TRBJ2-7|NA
TGTGCCAGCAGCCCCGGTGGATCCTACGAGCAGTACTTC
CASSPGGSYEQYF
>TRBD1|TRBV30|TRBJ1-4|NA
TGTGCCTGGAGTGTCCAAGACAGGGGGGCCTTTGATGAAAAACTGTTTTTT
CAWSVQDRGAFDEKLFF
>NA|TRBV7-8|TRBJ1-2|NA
TGTGCCAGCAGCCCTTCCTCCGGCCAGGGAAACTATGGCTACACCTTC
CASSPSSGQGNYGYTF
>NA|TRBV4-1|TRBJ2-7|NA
TGCGCCAGCAGCCAAGATGGGACCTACGAGCAGTACTTC
CASSQDGTYEQYF
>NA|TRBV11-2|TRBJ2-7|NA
TGTGCCAGCAGCCTAGGCACTGACTACGAGCAGTACTTC
CASSLGTDYEQYF
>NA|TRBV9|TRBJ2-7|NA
TGTGCCAGCAGCTCGGAGAGCGAGGGCTACGAGCAGTACTTC
CASSSESEGYEQYF
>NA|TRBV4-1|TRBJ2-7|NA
TGCGCCAGCAGAGTGGATCCCGACGCGACACCAGGATACGAGCAGTACTTC
CASRVDPDATPGYEQYF
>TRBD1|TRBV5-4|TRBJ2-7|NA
TGTGCCAGCAGCCCTGGACAGGGTATTTACGAGCAGTACTTC
CASSPGQGIYEQYF